A selection of T cell receptor beta chains follows, all from one sample in a study of tumor and adjacent non-tumor tissue in lung cancer. TCRdb recomputed calls from the multiplex PCR reads with MiXCR, one row per CDR3 protein. Among more than 85,000 distinct CDR3 sequences, approximately 71% were seen once, and the ten largest hold more than 35%. The sequencing input was lung tumor tissue. The origin of the receptors is a woman aged 55-75 years with non-small cell lung cancer. Both conserved end residues are part of each CDR3. D genes are given only for firm matches. Where a row states a size, it is once, few, many or the class of an expanded clone; other rows omit it.

D gene	J gene	V gene	clone size	CDR3 DNA	CDR3 protein
-	TRBJ1-1	TRBV28	-	TGTGCCAGCACTCATTCCCCGTCTGAAGCTTTCTTT	CASTHSPSEAFF
TRBD1	TRBJ1-6	TRBV11-2	-	TGTGCCAGCAGCTTAGACACAGGGGCATCACCCCTCCACTTT	CASSLDTGASPLHF
TRBD1	TRBJ2-3	TRBV5-5	many	TGTGCCAGCAGCACGACAGGGATTGATACGCAGTATTTT	CASSTTGIDTQYF
-	TRBJ2-7	TRBV6-2/TRBV6-3	few	TGTGCCAGCGGCTATACCTACGAGCATTACTTC	CASGYTYEHYF
TRBD1	TRBJ1-6	TRBV13	-	TGTGTCAGCAGCTTTCTGGGACAGGGTGGGAGTTCACCCCTCCACTTT	CVSSFLGQGGSSPLHF
-	TRBJ2-1	TRBV6-2/TRBV6-3	-	TGTGCCAGCAGTCCGTTGGACTACTACAATGTGCAGATCTTC	CASSPLDYYNVQIF
-	TRBJ2-2	TRBV20-1	once	TGCAGTGCTAGAGAGATTAACACCGAGGAGCTGTTTTTT	CSAREINTEELFF
TRBD2	TRBJ2-7	TRBV11-2	medium-sized	TGTGCCAGCAGCTTAACCTTCGGGGAGGGCGTCGAGCAGTACTTC	CASSLTFGEGVEQYF
-	TRBJ2-5	TRBV6-2/TRBV6-3	many	TGTGCCAGCAGTTACGACGAGAGAGAGACCCAGTACTTC	CASSYDERETQYF
-	TRBJ2-1	TRBV6-6	many	TGTGCCAGCAGTTCGGACCCGAATGAGCAGTTCTTC	CASSSDPNEQFF
TRBD1	TRBJ2-1	TRBV11-2	medium-sized	TGTGCCAGCAGCTTCGACAGGGTCGATGAGCAGTTCTTC	CASSFDRVDEQFF
TRBD2	TRBJ2-7	TRBV11-1	-	TGTGCCAGCGGATTAACCAGCGGGAGGGCCCGCGAGCAGTACTTC	CASGLTSGRAREQYF
TRBD1	TRBJ2-2	TRBV6-5	once	TGTGCCAGCAGTTCCGGGACAGATTCGAACACCGGGGAGCTGTATTTT	CASSSGTDSNTGELYF
TRBD1	TRBJ1-2	TRBV29-1	many	TGCAGCGTTGACAGGGGGCAGGGCTACACCTTC	CSVDRGQGYTF
-	TRBJ2-7	TRBV28	few	TGTGCCAGCAGTTCCCGTGGAGGGCCCTCCTACGAGCAGTACTTC	CASSSRGGPSYEQYF
TRBD2	TRBJ2-1	TRBV4-2	-	TGTACCAGCAGGCTTAGAGCGGGAGGCCAGAATGAGCAGTTCTTC	CTSRLRAGGQNEQFF
TRBD1	TRBJ2-2	TRBV20-1	-	TGCAGTGCTAGTGGACAGGCCGGGGAGCTGTATTTT	CSASGQAGELYF
TRBD1	TRBJ1-3	TRBV20-1	-	TGCAGTGCTAGATATCGGAACAGGGGTGGAAACACCATATATTTT	CSARYRNRGGNTIYF
TRBD2	TRBJ2-1	TRBV11-3	-	TGTTCCAGCAGTTTAGAGTTGACTAGCGGGAGCCACAATGAGCAGATATTC	CSSSLELTSGSHNEQIF
-	TRBJ1-5	TRBV11-2	once	TGTGCCAGCAACTTATATCCAGCAGGTAATCAGCCCCAGCATTTT	CASNLYPAGNQPQHF
-	TRBJ1-2	TRBV20-1	-	TGCAGTGCTAGAGATGCACAGGTGGCTTATGACTACACCTTC	CSARDAQVAYDYTF
-	TRBJ2-1	TRBV12-3/TRBV12-4	-	TGTCCCAGCAGTTTAGGGGTAGCAACCCATGAGCATTTCTTC	CPSSLGVATHEHFF
-	TRBJ2-1	TRBV20-1	-	TGCAGTGCTAGACACGGGGTTTACTACTCCGACAATGAGCAGTTCTTC	CSARHGVYYSDNEQFF
-	TRBJ2-1	TRBV6-1	-	TGTGCCAGCATGCCGGGACTGAACAATGAGCAGTTCTTC	CASMPGLNNEQFF
-	TRBJ1-2	TRBV28	-	TGTGCCAGCAATTCCCCCGTGGGCAGGGCCCCTGTTCATTATGGCTACACCTTC	CASNSPVGRAPVHYGYTF
TRBD1	TRBJ1-2	TRBV20-1	many	TGCAGTGCTCTCCGGGACAGGGACGGCTACACCTTC	CSALRDRDGYTF
TRBD2	TRBJ2-2	TRBV12-3/TRBV12-4	-	TGTACCAGCAGAGGCGGGGGGCCAAACACCGGGGAGATGTTTTTT	CTSRGGGPNTGEMFF
TRBD1	TRBJ1-6	TRBV12-3/TRBV12-4	once	TGTGCAAGCAGAAGCGGACAGGGGGACGCTTCACCCCTCCACTTT	CASRSGQGDASPLHF
TRBD1	TRBJ1-5	TRBV4-1	-	TGCACCAGCAGCCAAGGGACAGGGAGAACCCAGCCCCAGCTTTTT	CTSSQGTGRTQPQLF
-	TRBJ1-5	TRBV20-1	-	TGCAGTGCTAGTTGGGTGACTGAAACATTCAATCAGCCCCAGCATTTT	CSASWVTETFNQPQHF
-	TRBJ2-7	TRBV20-1	many	TGCAGTGCTAGACCGGCTCCGACGATGTACGAGCAGTACTTC	CSARPAPTMYEQYF
-	TRBJ2-3	TRBV6-5	-	TGTACCAGCAGACTGGCGGTTAGCACAGATACGCAGTATTTT	CTSRLAVSTDTQYF
-	TRBJ1-1	TRBV20-1	-	TGCAGTGCTAGATCCAACGGTTATGAAACTTTCTTT	CSARSNGYETFF
TRBD1	TRBJ1-2	TRBV7-9	-	TGTGCCACAACAGACAGGGTTAACTATGGCTACACCTTC	CATTDRVNYGYTF
-	TRBJ2-3	TRBV5-4	-	TGTGCCAGTAGAACAAGGGGTAAAGACACAGATGCGCAGTATTTT	CASRTRGKDTDAQYF
-	TRBJ2-1	TRBV4-2	few	TGTGCCAGCCGCCGTTATGGAGGGCCCACTTACAACGAGCAGTTCTTC	CASRRYGGPTYNEQFF
-	TRBJ2-7	TRBV6-2/TRBV6-3	-	TGTGCCTGCAGTAGGATAGAGGCTTTCAGCTTCTACGAGCAGTACTTC	CACSRIEAFSFYEQYF
-	TRBJ2-7	TRBV13	-	TGTGCCAGCAGCTTTAGGGGGACCCCCCTTAGGGAGCAGTACTTC	CASSFRGTPLREQYF
-	TRBJ2-3	TRBV28	-	TGTGCCTGCAGTCCTGCGGACTCTGGCCTAGATACGCAGTATTTT	CACSPADSGLDTQYF
-	TRBJ1-6	TRBV28	-	TGTGTCATCGAACGGGACCGAAATTCACCCCTCCACTTT	CVIERDRNSPLHF
-	TRBJ2-1	TRBV4-2	-	TGTGCCAGCAGTCCAATTCAGTGGGGGTCATACGATGAGCAGTTCTTC	CASSPIQWGSYDEQFF
-	TRBJ2-3	TRBV5-1	once	TGCGCCAACAGCTTGTTGGGGGGGCAGGGAGATACGCAGTATTTT	CANSLLGGQGDTQYF
TRBD1	TRBJ1-6	TRBV6-5	-	TGTGCCAGGAGTTCCGGGACAGGTGACTCCTATAATTCACCCCTCCACTTT	CARSSGTGDSYNSPLHF
TRBD2	TRBJ2-4	TRBV5-6	-	TGTGCCAGCAGCCCGGGGGGGTCCAAAAACATTCAGTACTTC	CASSPGGSKNIQYF
TRBD1	TRBJ2-2	TRBV6-2/TRBV6-3	-	TGTGCCAGCAGAGACAGGGTACACACCGGTGAGCTGTTTTTT	CASRDRVHTGELFF
TRBD1	TRBJ1-5	TRBV2	-	TGTGCCAGCAGCGCTGACAGGGGAAATGGCAATCAGCCCCAGCATTTT	CASSADRGNGNQPQHF
-	TRBJ2-1	TRBV5-6	-	TGTGCCAGCAGGGGAGAGGGAAGGTCCTACAATGAGCAGTTCTTC	CASRGEGRSYNEQFF
-	TRBJ1-1	TRBV11-1	-	TGTGTCAGCAACCGGGACTGCAACACTGAAGCTTTCTTT	CVSNRDCNTEAFF
-	TRBJ1-2	TRBV11-1	-	TGTGCTAGCAGCTCACGGGGCCCGCTCTATGGCTACACGTTC	CASSSRGPLYGYTF
-	TRBJ1-6	TRBV11-3	-	TGTGCCAGCAACTTAGATGACAGACATAATTCACCCCTCCACTTT	CASNLDDRHNSPLHF
TRBD2	TRBJ2-5	TRBV12-3/TRBV12-4	many	TGTGCCAGCAGTTCTAGCGGGAGGGATCGAGAGACCCAGTACTTC	CASSSSGRDRETQYF
-	TRBJ1-2	TRBV6-2/TRBV6-3	-	TGTGTCAGCAGTTACTCCCCAATACAGGGAGACTATGACTACACCTTC	CVSSYSPIQGDYDYTF
-	TRBJ1-3	TRBV14	once	TGTGCCAGCAGCCAAGTCTTCTCTGAAAACTCCATATATTTT	CASSQVFSENSIYF